The present T cell receptor (beta chain) was sequenced within a study of identical twins. Study findings and constraints: Models underestimated TCR alpha sharing (out-of-frame) in monozygotic twins.

To note about this clonotype: Its antigen is as yet unknown.

Via MiXCR, TCRdb re-called the 5' RACE reads, giving one row per CDR3 protein. The sample carries roughly 690,000 distinct CDR3 sequences, 21% recorded once. CDR1 MNHNS and CDR2 SASEGT come from the germline V gene. V lost 7 bases, J lost 9 bases, and 17 bases stayed unmatched. The CDR3 is made up of 16 amino acids. The same sample was also studied in work on T cells expressing NK-cell markers.

The sequenced sample consisted of PBMCs. The sequence was collected from a young woman in good health. This chain connects TRBV6-1 to TRBJ2-1; 8 bases fit TRBD2. CDR3 in amino acids: CASNDGGVAGRAEQFF. CDR3 DNA: TGTGCCAGCAACGACGGGGGGGTAGCGGGGAGGGCTGAGCAGTTCTTC.